This is a list of T cell receptor beta chains from one sample in a study of graft-versus-host responses after intestinal transplantation. Libraries were prepared by immunoSEQ multiplex PCR; TCRdb keeps only in-frame clonotypes and omits some of them. The table shows approximately 3,200 clones, with about 93% occurring only once. The sample was bone marrow, taken 357 days after transplant. The receptors come from a human patient who received an intestinal transplant, so some T cells may come from the graft donor. Both conserved end residues are part of each CDR3. A D gene is named only where the DNA matches it firmly. The listing skips clone size in some rows; elsewhere it reads once, few, many or a size class.

CDR3 protein,CDR3 DNA,D gene,clone size,V gene,J gene
CASSPRGFSNTGANVLTF,TGTGCCAGCTCACCTAGAGGGTTTTCAAACACTGGGGCCAACGTCCTGACTTTC,.,.,TRBV18,TRBJ2-6
CASSPKSLIQAFF,TGTGCCAGCAGCCCAAAGAGCCTTATACAAGCTTTCTTT,.,few,TRBV11-1,TRBJ1-1
CASSDPPTEAFF,TGTGCCAGCAGCGATCCGCCCACTGAAGCTTTCTTT,.,.,TRBV9,TRBJ1-1
CASSNTGTINGYTF,TGTGCCAGCAGTAATACCGGGACAATCAACGGCTACACCTTC,.,few,TRBV28,TRBJ1-2
CASSLAGTEYNEQFF,TGCGCCAGCAGCTTGGCCGGGACAGAATACAATGAGCAGTTCTTC,TRBD1,.,TRBV5-1,TRBJ2-1
CASRPGGQETQYF,TGCGCCAGCCGTCCCGGGGGGCAAGAGACCCAGTACTTC,TRBD2,.,TRBV10-1,TRBJ2-5
CASSEIRDFRGDEQFF,TGTGCCAGCAGTGAAATTAGGGATTTCAGGGGGGATGAGCAGTTCTTC,.,.,TRBV6-9,TRBJ2-1
CASSSPGGTDTQYF,TGTGCCAGCAGTAGTCCGGGAGGGACAGATACGCAGTATTTT,TRBD2,.,TRBV27,TRBJ2-3
CASSHPGTKSGELFF,TGCGCCAGCAGCCACCCCGGGACTAAGTCCGGGGAGCTGTTTTTT,TRBD2,.,TRBV4-1,TRBJ2-2
CASSRGSGAFF,TGTGCCAGCAGCCGGGGGTCCGGAGCTTTCTTT,.,few,TRBV4-2,TRBJ1-1
CASSSRTGAGANVLTF,TGTGCCAGCAGTTCCCGGACAGGGGCTGGGGCCAACGTCCTGACTTTC,TRBD1,.,TRBV6-5,TRBJ2-6
CASSFGLAGSTDTQYF,TGCGCCAGCAGCTTTGGACTAGCGGGGTCCACAGATACGCAGTATTTT,TRBD2,.,TRBV5-1,TRBJ2-3
CASRERDRGERELFF,TGTGCCAGCAGAGAGCGGGACAGGGGTGAGAGGGAGCTGTTTTTT,TRBD1,.,TRBV6-1,TRBJ2-2
CASSLRSGTGSTGELFF,TGTGCCAGCAGCTTAAGATCCGGGACAGGCTCCACCGGGGAGCTGTTTTTT,TRBD1,.,TRBV7-2,TRBJ2-2
CASSEDRGTGANVLTF,TGTGCCAGCAGTGAAGATCGGGGGACTGGGGCCAACGTCCTGACTTTC,.,.,TRBV6-1,TRBJ2-6
CASSLDRGQGDTQYF,TGTGCCAGCAGCTTAGACAGGGGGCAGGGCGATACGCAGTATTTT,TRBD1,.,TRBV11-3,TRBJ2-3
CASSPSISGSRRGYQETQYF,TGCGCCAGCAGCCCAAGTATTAGCGGTTCTAGAAGAGGGTACCAAGAGACCCAGTACTTC,.,.,TRBV5-1,TRBJ2-5
CASSPLGTGELFF,TGCGCCAGCAGCCCTCTGGGCACCGGGGAGCTGTTTTTT,.,once,TRBV10-2,TRBJ2-2
CASSPLNTEAFF,TGTGCCAGCAGCCCACTAAACACTGAAGCTTTCTTT,.,.,TRBV9,TRBJ1-1
CTSRVACCAQSRANVLTF,TGCACCAGCAGAGTGGCATGTTGTGCACAAAGTCGGGCCAACGTCCTGACTTTC,.,few,TRBV1,TRBJ2-6
CSVEGAFGEKLFF,TGCAGCGTGGAGGGGGCTTTCGGGGAAAAACTGTTTTTT,TRBD1,once,TRBV29-1,TRBJ1-4
CASSVTGSTGELFF,TGTGCCAGCAGTGTTACAGGGTCCACCGGGGAGCTGTTTTTT,.,.,TRBV28,TRBJ2-2
CASSPGPFLADIQYF,TGTGCCAGCAGCCCAGGCCCTTTCTTGGCGGACATTCAGTACTTC,.,.,TRBV7-6,TRBJ2-4
CASSKVRNRNTIYF,TGTGCCAGCAGCAAAGTCAGGAACCGAAACACCATATATTTT,.,.,TRBV21-1,TRBJ1-3
CSVGISQNIQYF,TGCAGCGTTGGTATCAGTCAAAACATTCAGTACTTC,.,.,TRBV29-1,TRBJ2-4
CASSRDRMNTGELFF,TGTGCCAGCAGCCGGGACAGAATGAACACCGGGGAGCTGTTTTTT,TRBD1,once,TRBV2,TRBJ2-2
CASSRMRYGGGEQYF,TGTGCCAGCAGCCGAATGAGATACGGTGGGGGCGAGCAGTACTTC,.,.,TRBV6-5,TRBJ2-7
CASSPGEETQYF,TGTGCCAGCAGCCCGGGGGAAGAGACCCAGTACTTC,.,.,TRBV7-2,TRBJ2-5
CASSWDYGAYEQYF,TGTGCCAGCAGTTGGGACTATGGGGCCTACGAGCAGTACTTC,TRBD2,.,TRBV6-6,TRBJ2-7
CASSLGDGELFF,TGTGCCAGCAGTTTGGGTGACGGGGAGCTGTTTTTT,.,.,TRBV28,TRBJ2-2
CASSQDLAPARGVYEQYF,TGCGCCAGCAGCCAAGATCTCGCCCCCGCACGAGGGGTTTACGAGCAGTACTTC,.,.,TRBV4-1,TRBJ2-7
CASSPSSGGSDTQYF,TGCGCCAGCAGCCCATCTAGCGGGGGGTCAGATACGCAGTATTTT,TRBD2,once,TRBV4-1,TRBJ2-3
CASSPPGGRRYEQYF,TGCGCCAGCAGCCCCCCTGGGGGCCGGAGGTACGAGCAGTACTTC,.,.,TRBV5-1,TRBJ2-7
CASSLIPGGSHTQYF,TGTGCCAGCAGCTTAATACCTGGAGGCAGTCATACGCAGTATTTT,.,.,TRBV7-3,TRBJ2-3
CASPSGGAGTDTQYF,TGTGCCAGCCCTAGCGGGGGGGCCGGCACAGATACGCAGTATTTT,TRBD2,.,TRBV2,TRBJ2-3
CSAREGYGYTF,TGCAGTGCTAGAGAAGGGTATGGCTACACCTTC,.,.,TRBV20-1,TRBJ1-2
CASSLRRASGSQQETQYF,TGCGCCAGCAGCCTACGGAGGGCTAGCGGGAGCCAACAAGAGACCCAGTACTTC,TRBD2,.,TRBV5-1,TRBJ2-5
CASSDGTWREKLFF,TGTGCCAGCAGTGATGGGACATGGAGAGAAAAACTGTTTTTT,.,few,TRBV2,TRBJ1-4
CASVGTGRAYEQYF,TGTGCCAGCGTAGGGACAGGGAGGGCCTACGAGCAGTACTTC,TRBD1,.,TRBV5-5,TRBJ2-7
CASSQGFASGGGNNEQFF,TGCGCCAGCAGCCAAGGTTTCGCTAGCGGGGGGGGCAACAATGAGCAGTTCTTC,TRBD2,.,TRBV4-1,TRBJ2-1
CASSLKGGEVNEQFF,TGCGCCAGCAGCTTGAAAGGGGGCGAGGTAAATGAGCAGTTCTTC,TRBD1,.,TRBV5-1,TRBJ2-1
CASSGTGFGQPQHF,TGTGCCAGCAGTGGGACAGGGTTCGGCCAGCCCCAGCATTTT,TRBD1,.,TRBV6-5,TRBJ1-5
CASSDGTSGSEQYF,TGTGCCAGCAGTGACGGGACTAGCGGGAGCGAGCAGTACTTC,TRBD2,.,TRBV6-4,TRBJ2-7